This T cell receptor beta chain was recovered during a study of cytomegalovirus exposure and HLA in healthy donors. A word on this clone: What it binds is not known.

Trimming at V came to 0 bases and at J to 0 bases, leaving 0 bases not matched to a gene. Germline loops: CDR1 ENHRY, CDR2 SYGVKD. The CDR3 consists of 15 residues. The table came from immunoSEQ multiplex PCR; TCRdb's copy has only in-frame clones and leaves some out. The sample contains 150,000 or so clones, approximately 94% of which appear only once. The study, taken as a whole, reports: In vitro confirmation showed a few CMV-associated chains to be CMV antigen specific. According to reports, the classifier identified cytomegalovirus status with high specificity and sensitivity.

The sample consisted of PBMCs. The source is a man aged 18 to 29 in good health and CMV-seropositive. The V gene is TRBV10-3, the J gene TRBJ1-2, with 8 bases fitting TRBD1. CDR3 amino acids: CAISESTGANYGYTF. CDR3 bases: TGTGCCATCAGTGAGTCGACAGGGGCTAACTATGGCTACACCTTC.